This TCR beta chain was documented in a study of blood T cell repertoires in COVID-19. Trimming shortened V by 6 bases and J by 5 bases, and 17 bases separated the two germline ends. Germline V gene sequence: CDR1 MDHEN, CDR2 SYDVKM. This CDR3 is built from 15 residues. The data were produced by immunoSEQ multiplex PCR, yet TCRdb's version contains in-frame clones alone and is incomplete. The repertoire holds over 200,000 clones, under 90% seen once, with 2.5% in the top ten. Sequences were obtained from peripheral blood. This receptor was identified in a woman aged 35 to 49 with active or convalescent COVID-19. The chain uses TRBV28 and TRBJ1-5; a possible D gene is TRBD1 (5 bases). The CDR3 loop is CASSPFDRNYQPQHF. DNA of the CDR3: TGTGCCAGCAGCCCTTTTGACAGAAATTATCAGCCCCAGCATTTT. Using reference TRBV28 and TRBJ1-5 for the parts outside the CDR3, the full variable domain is DVKVTQSSRYLVKRTGEKVFLECVQDMDHENMFWYRQDPGLGLRLIYFSYDVKMKEKGDIPEGYSVSREKKERFSLILESASTNQTSMYLCASSPFDRNYQPQHFGDGTRLSIL.